This TCR beta chain derives from a study of siplizumab effects on memory and regulatory T cells. Study-wide points: Siplizumab conditions gave an average of around 65% Treg-derived mappable alloreactive CD4+ clones, versus about 30% for controls. Naive T cells were seen as more diverse than memory cells and as major alloresponse contributors. For siplizumab cultures, the suppressive function of their proliferating Tregs was not confirmed.

Comment on this clone: Its antigen is unidentified.

Per sample, 85,000 to 100,000 TCR templates underwent assay. Clones were sequenced by immunoSEQ multiplex PCR, and TCRdb holds only the in-frame ones, with some missing. Of approximately 110,000 clones listed, just over 90% are singletons. Trimming stripped 1 base from V and 6 bases from J, with 13 bases between. This CDR3 region has 14 residues. Germline V gene sequence: CDR1 SGHRS, CDR2 YFSETQ. J is TRBJ1-1 and V is TRBV5-1, with a tentative D call TRBD1 (5 bases). Sequencing was done on a sample of Tregs sorted from blood. This TCR derives from a human donor in good health. The CDR3 DNA reads as TGCGCCAGCAGCTTGATTTTGGGGGAGGCTGAAGCTTTCTTT. This encodes CASSLILGEAEAFF.